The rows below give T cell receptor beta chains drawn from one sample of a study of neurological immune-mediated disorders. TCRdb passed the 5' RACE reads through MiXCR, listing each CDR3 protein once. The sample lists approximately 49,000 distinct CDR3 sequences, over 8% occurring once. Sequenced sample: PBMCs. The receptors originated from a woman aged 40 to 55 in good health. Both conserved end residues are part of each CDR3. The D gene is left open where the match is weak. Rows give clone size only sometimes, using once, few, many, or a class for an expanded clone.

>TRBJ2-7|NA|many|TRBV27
CASSPGPTWRHEQYF
TGTGCCAGCAGCCCGGGACCGACCTGGCGCCACGAGCAGTACTTC
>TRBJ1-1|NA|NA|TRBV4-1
CASSPGELNTEAFF
TGCGCCAGCAGCCCAGGGGAATTGAACACTGAAGCTTTCTTT
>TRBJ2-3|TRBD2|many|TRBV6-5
CASSYISSGVNTDTQYF
TGTGCCAGCAGTTACATATCTAGCGGGGTTAACACAGATACGCAGTATTTT
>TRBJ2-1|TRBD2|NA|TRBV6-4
CASSEGLAGDNEQFF
TGTGCCAGCAGTGAGGGACTAGCGGGAGACAATGAGCAGTTCTTC
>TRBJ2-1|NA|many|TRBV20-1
CSASREVNEQFF
TGCAGTGCTAGCAGGGAGGTAAATGAGCAGTTCTTC
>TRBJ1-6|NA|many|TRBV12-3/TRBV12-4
CASSPSAGTPLHF
TGTGCCAGCAGCCCCTCGGCTGGGACACCCCTCCACTTT
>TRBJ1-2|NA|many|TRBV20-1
CSVPAGMVGYTF
TGCAGTGTCCCAGCAGGGATGGTTGGCTACACCTTC
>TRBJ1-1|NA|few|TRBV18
CASSPPRVGLDTEAFF
TGTGCCAGCTCACCACCGCGAGTGGGGCTAGACACTGAAGCTTTCTTT
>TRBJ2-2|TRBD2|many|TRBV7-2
CASSLDAGGRTGELFF
TGTGCCAGCAGCTTAGACGCGGGGGGGCGCACCGGGGAGCTGTTTTTT
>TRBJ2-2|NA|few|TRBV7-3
CASSRVGGRRPGELFF
TGTGCCAGCAGCCGAGTCGGGGGGCGCCGCCCCGGGGAGCTGTTTTTT
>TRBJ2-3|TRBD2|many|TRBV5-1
CASSLPSGRDTQYF
TGCGCCAGCAGCTTGCCTAGCGGGAGAGATACGCAGTATTTT